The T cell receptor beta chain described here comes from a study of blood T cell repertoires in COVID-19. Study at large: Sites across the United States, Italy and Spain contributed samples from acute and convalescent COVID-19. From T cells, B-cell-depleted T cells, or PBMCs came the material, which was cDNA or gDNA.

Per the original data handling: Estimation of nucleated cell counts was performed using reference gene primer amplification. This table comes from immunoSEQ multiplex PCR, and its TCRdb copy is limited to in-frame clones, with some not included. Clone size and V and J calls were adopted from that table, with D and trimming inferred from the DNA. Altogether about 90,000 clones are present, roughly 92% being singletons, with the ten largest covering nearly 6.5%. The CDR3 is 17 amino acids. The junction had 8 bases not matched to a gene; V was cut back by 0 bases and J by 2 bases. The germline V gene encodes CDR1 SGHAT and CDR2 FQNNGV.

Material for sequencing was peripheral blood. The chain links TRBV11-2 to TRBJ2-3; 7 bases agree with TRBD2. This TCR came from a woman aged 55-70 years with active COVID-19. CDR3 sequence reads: CASSLDQLAGVTDTQYF. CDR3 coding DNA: TGTGCCAGCAGCTTAGATCAGCTGGCGGGGGTCACAGATACGCAGTATTTT.